This TCR beta chain was found in a study of CD8+CD57+ T cells in acquired aplastic anemia. Study-level background: Roughly 3.2 ug was the average amount of DNA from sorted CD4+ and CD8+ cells. Broader study findings: Nearly 30 CD8+ CDR3 sequences were shared between patients and controls. Researchers reported that CD8+ Simpson's diversity was not significantly different in patients versus controls.

Flow cytometry had shown expanded CD8+CD57+ cells in the patients chosen for sequencing. When blood sampling took place, the patients had received no therapy. A remark on this clonotype: The antigen is unknown.

TCR beta VDJ and CDR3 profiling used genomic DNA as template. TCRdb reprocessed the reads with MiXCR, giving one entry per CDR3 protein. The data show a few hundred thousand distinct CDR3 sequences, 45% to 65% seen once. Germline CDR1 is SGHTA and CDR2 is FQGTGA. V was pared by 8 bases and J by 2 bases, with 16 bases between. This CDR3 region has 14 residues. This chain links TRBV7-3 with TRBJ2-7; tentative D call: TRBD1 (6 bases). The specimen sequenced was sorted CD4+, CD8+, or CD8+CD57+ T cells (not recorded which) from PBMCs. The clonotype comes from a human donor with aplastic anemia. CDR3 sequence reads: CASRRGDKPYEQYF. The CDR3 bases are TGTGCCAGCCGGCGTGGGGACAAACCCTACGAGCAGTACTTC. Combining the CDR3 with reference TRBV7-3 and TRBJ2-7 gives the whole variable domain GAGVSQTPSNKVTEKGKYVELRCDPISGHTALYWYRQSLGQGPEFLIYFQGTGAADDSGLPNDRFFAVRPEGSVSTLKIQRTERGDSAVYLCASRRGDKPYEQYFGPGTRLTVT.